A selection of T cell receptor beta chains follows, all from one sample in a study of patients and donors after allogeneic stem cell transplantation. Each CDR3 protein gets one entry after TCRdb re-called the RT-PCR reads with MiXCR. The data show fewer than 25,000 distinct CDR3 sequences, with roughly 43% seen just once and around 78% held by the top ten. The specimen sequenced was blood, either unsorted or a sorted T cell fraction (not recorded which). These receptors were collected from a human donor who was either an allogeneic HSCT recipient or a stem cell or donor lymphocyte infusion donor (not recorded which). It is not recorded whose cells these are; they may come from a transplant donor. The CDR3 runs from the conserved cysteine through the conserved F or W. The order of the fields is J gene, D gene, clone size, V gene, CDR3 DNA, CDR3 protein. A D gene is named only where the DNA matches it firmly. Rows may omit the clone size; those that give it use once, few, many or a size class.

TRBJ2-1	TRBD2	once	TRBV5-1	TGCGCCAGCGGTGTCCTAGCGGTGCAGTTCTTC	CASGVLAVQFF
TRBJ2-2	TRBD1	-	TRBV11-2	TGTGCCAGCAGCTTAGTTGGGACAGAAACCGGGGAGCTGTTTTTT	CASSLVGTETGELFF
TRBJ2-3	TRBD2	few	TRBV29-1	TGCAGCGTTGGGGCTAGCGGGGGCACAGATACGCAGTATTTT	CSVGASGGTDTQYF
TRBJ1-1	TRBD1	few	TRBV3-1	TGTGCCAGCAGCCCAGGACAGGGGGCGATCACTGAAGCTTTCTTT	CASSPGQGAITEAFF
TRBJ2-4	-	few	TRBV3-1	TGTGCCAGCAGCCAAGAGCGTAGTCTTTTCAACATTCAGTACTTC	CASSQERSLFNIQYF
TRBJ1-6	-	-	TRBV3-1	TGTGCCAGCAGCCAAGCGGGTTGGGGAGATTCACCCCTCCACTTT	CASSQAGWGDSPLHF
TRBJ1-5	TRBD1	many	TRBV2	TGTGCCGGAAAAGGGACAGGGGATAGCAATCAGCCCCAGCATTTT	CAGKGTGDSNQPQHF
TRBJ1-2	-	-	TRBV27	TGTGCCAGCAGTCTCGGACAGTTTGGGTTTAACTATGGCTACACCTTC	CASSLGQFGFNYGYTF
TRBJ1-1	-	-	TRBV11-2	TGTGCCAGCAGCTTAGTGGGGGGGAACACTGAAGCTTTCTTT	CASSLVGGNTEAFF
TRBJ2-7	-	-	TRBV10-3	TGTGCCATCACCCCGGCCGTCCCCTACGAGCAGTACTTC	CAITPAVPYEQYF
TRBJ2-5	-	-	TRBV10-3	TGTGCCATCAGTGCGCGTGGGTCGGAGACCCAGTACTTC	CAISARGSETQYF
TRBJ1-5	TRBD1	-	TRBV10-2	TGCGCCAGCAGTGACCCCTCTACAGGGGGCTGGAGCAATCAGCCCCAGCATTTT	CASSDPSTGGWSNQPQHF
TRBJ2-1	-	-	TRBV7-2	TGTGCCAGCAGGCTAACTGTGACAGGTTACAATGAGCAGTTCTTC	CASRLTVTGYNEQFF
TRBJ2-7	-	few	TRBV14	TGTGCCAGCAGCCACATCTGGACACACTACGAGCAGTACTTC	CASSHIWTHYEQYF
TRBJ2-3	TRBD1	-	TRBV7-2	TGTGCCAGCAGCCCCGACAGGGGGCTCGCAGATACGCAGTATTTT	CASSPDRGLADTQYF
TRBJ2-3	TRBD2	once	TRBV5-1	TGCGCCAGCAGCACCTTGCTAGCGGGAGGGACAGATACGCAGTATTTT	CASSTLLAGGTDTQYF
TRBJ2-3	TRBD2	-	TRBV6-5	TGTGCCAGCAGCAGAGTAGCGGGAGGGCCAGATACGCAGTATTTT	CASSRVAGGPDTQYF
TRBJ1-1	TRBD1	-	TRBV2	TGTGCCAGCAGAGACAGGGACCCTGAAGCTTTCTTT	CASRDRDPEAFF
TRBJ1-5	-	-	TRBV20-1	TGCAGTGGGGAGGGCGGGGGAAATCAGCCCCAGCATTTT	CSGEGGGNQPQHF
TRBJ1-4	-	-	TRBV4-2	TGTGCCAGCAGCCAAGACGGGGGGCAGGTCTTTAATGAAAAACTGTTTTTT	CASSQDGGQVFNEKLFF
TRBJ1-1	-	few	TRBV5-1	TGCGCCAGCAGCCGAACGGCAGGGCCAATGAACACTGAAGCTTTCTTT	CASSRTAGPMNTEAFF